Listed below are T cell receptor beta chains from one sample, sequenced in a study of blood T cell repertoires in COVID-19. Sequenced by immunoSEQ multiplex PCR; TCRdb stores in-frame clones only, minus some. Counted here are roughly 240,000 clones, roughly 80% occurring once; the ten biggest clones make up roughly 4.7%. Material for sequencing was peripheral blood. The origin of the receptors is a woman in her seventies with acute or convalescent COVID-19. Each CDR3 is given with its conserved first and last residue. The D gene is left open where the match is weak.

CDR3 protein: CASSQRRIQGSPLHF
D gene: -
V gene: TRBV23-1

CDR3 protein: CASSTAGKTEAFF
D gene: -
V gene: TRBV2

CDR3 protein: CASSFERYQETQYF
D gene: -
V gene: TRBV28

CDR3 protein: CASSLLGWEETQYF
D gene: -
V gene: TRBV5-1

CDR3 protein: CASSIRVNTEAFF
D gene: -
V gene: TRBV19

CDR3 protein: CASSLERGGRFGELFF
D gene: TRBD2
V gene: TRBV3-1/TRBV3-2

CDR3 protein: CASSLGGRGAYEQYF
D gene: -
V gene: TRBV5-6

CDR3 protein: CASRRTGGNSPLHF
D gene: TRBD1
V gene: TRBV27

CDR3 protein: CASSLRRDYGYTF
D gene: -
V gene: TRBV5-4

CDR3 protein: CASMRDSNQPQHF
D gene: -
V gene: TRBV2

CDR3 protein: CASTTQGGNTEAFF
D gene: TRBD1
V gene: TRBV4-1

CDR3 protein: CASSELSYEQYF
D gene: -
V gene: TRBV6-1

CDR3 protein: CASSVETGRETDTQYF
D gene: TRBD1
V gene: TRBV9

CDR3 protein: CASRVWEGGYTF
D gene: -
V gene: TRBV6-5

CDR3 protein: CASSPDSLAYEQYF
D gene: -
V gene: TRBV5-4

CDR3 protein: CASSTVLSGYTF
D gene: -
V gene: TRBV12-3/TRBV12-4

CDR3 protein: CASSQYSGQGGEAFF
D gene: TRBD1
V gene: TRBV4-1

CDR3 protein: CASGLVSGATQYF
D gene: TRBD2
V gene: TRBV12-5

CDR3 protein: CASSLGGPSGANVLTF
D gene: -
V gene: TRBV5-1

CDR3 protein: CASSDSLKPQAFF
D gene: -
V gene: TRBV3-1/TRBV3-2

CDR3 protein: CASSLRGLSVGEQYF
D gene: -
V gene: TRBV27

CDR3 protein: CASSPGWEYVGDTQYF
D gene: -
V gene: TRBV18

CDR3 protein: CASSPPGQGAKLLSSGANVLTF
D gene: TRBD1
V gene: TRBV7-8

CDR3 protein: CASSAQVNTGELFF
D gene: -
V gene: TRBV10-1

CDR3 protein: CASSQETWPDTDTQYF
D gene: -
V gene: TRBV4-3

CDR3 protein: CASRLDRNSYGYTF
D gene: -
V gene: TRBV28

CDR3 protein: CASSWRGTGGNTRNSPLHF
D gene: TRBD1
V gene: TRBV5-6

CDR3 protein: CASSHPTGSYGYTF
D gene: TRBD1
V gene: TRBV14

CDR3 protein: CASSQPGLAGGYNEQFF
D gene: TRBD2
V gene: TRBV14